This TCR beta chain is from a study of OX40 agonist ivuxolimab in advanced cancers. The method was immunoSEQ multiplex PCR; TCRdb's version includes in-frame clones alone and lacks a portion of them. The repertoire holds roughly 60,000 clones, 80% to 95% seen once, with roughly 0.45% in the top ten. This CDR3 region has 12 residues. Trimming shortened V by 3 bases and J by 3 bases, and 5 bases separated the two germline ends. CDR1 and CDR2 (germline): SEHNR, FQNEAQ (reference sequence). The starting material was CD4+ or CD8+ T cells sorted from blood, obtained in a trial of the OX40 agonist ivuxolimab. This clonotype was sampled from an adult with an advanced solid tumor such as melanoma, head and neck, liver or kidney cancer. The chain employs TRBV7-9 and TRBJ1-1; no reliable D call. The CDR3 bases are TGTGCCAGCAGCTTTCAAGACACTGAAGCTTTCTTT. Protein: CASSFQDTEAFF.